This T cell receptor (beta chain) was obtained from a study of blood T cell repertoires in COVID-19. CDR1 and CDR2 from the germline V gene are SNHLY and FYNNEI. This CDR3 is 14 amino acids long. V was clipped by 1 base and J by 4 bases; unmatched bases: 4. Only in-frame clones appear in the TCRdb table, and some are missing; sequencing was by immunoSEQ multiplex PCR. This sample has some 330,000 clones, with roughly 90% found just once. The source of this sequence is a woman under 40 with COVID-19, enrolled during active disease. Material for sequencing was peripheral blood. The chain links TRBV2 to TRBJ2-7; TRBD2 agrees at 7 bases. CDR3 DNA: TGTGCCAGCAGTGAAGGGTTAGCGGGTTACGAGCAGTACTTC. This codes for CASSEGLAGYEQYF.